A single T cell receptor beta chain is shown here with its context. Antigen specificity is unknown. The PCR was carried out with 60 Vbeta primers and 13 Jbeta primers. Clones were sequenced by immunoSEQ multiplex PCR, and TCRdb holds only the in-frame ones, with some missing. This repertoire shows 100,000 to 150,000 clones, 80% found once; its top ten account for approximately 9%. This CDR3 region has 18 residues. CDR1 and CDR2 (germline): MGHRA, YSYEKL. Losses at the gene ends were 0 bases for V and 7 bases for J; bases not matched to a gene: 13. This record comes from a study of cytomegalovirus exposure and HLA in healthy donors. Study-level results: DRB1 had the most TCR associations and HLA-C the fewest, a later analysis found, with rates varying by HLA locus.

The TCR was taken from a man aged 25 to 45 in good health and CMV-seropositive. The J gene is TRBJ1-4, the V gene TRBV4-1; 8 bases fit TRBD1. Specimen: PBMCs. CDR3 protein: CASSQDGLSGGRVEKLFF. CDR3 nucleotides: TGCGCCAGCAGCCAAGATGGGTTGTCAGGGGGCCGTGTTGAAAAACTGTTTTTT.